What follows is one T cell receptor (beta chain) and its context. Its antigen is currently not known. Qualities for individual bases were not recorded, and no much larger clone is one base off. The record originates from a study of long-term antiretroviral therapy in people with HIV (dated by TCRdb to between 2021 and 2022). A note on the overall study: The earliest samples were collected about a decade before the 2015 WHO recommendation for immediate ART, when ART was typically delayed until CD4 counts fell. A total of some 200 cryopreserved PBMC samples came from 25 to 35 adults with confirmed HIV infection and were collected serially over a mean of approximately six years (range 1-12). About 35% of the 30 participants with HIV were female. A retrospective serial study tested whether ART initiation and durable HIV suppression were associated with changes in peripheral blood TRB repertoire composition and diversity. Test extractions of a monoclonal T-cell line alongside about 35 polyclonal samples showed no cross-contamination during QIAcube processing.

V and J lose 3 bases and 0 bases, and a span of 2 bases separates them. The CDR3 holds 13 amino acids from the cysteine to the phenylalanine. The CDR3 DNA has 39 bases and is translated from base 1. Via the germline V gene, CDR1 is MNHNS and CDR2 SASEGT. The immunoSEQ hsTCRB v3.0 assay was used at survey level resolution for TRB variable region sequencing. The target sequencing depth for TRB was 40,000-50,000 T-cell genomes per sample. An Illumina MiSeq with a v3 150-cycle kit was used to sequence the pooled TRB libraries. In the authors' own workflow: Analysis of repertoires was carried out in R inside a reproducible Nextflow workflow spanning QC, data transformation and analysis. LymphoSeq2, an R package for exploring AIRR-Seq data, was used to implement custom analyses. Four samples that yielded fewer than 5000 total TRB sequences were excluded, so that more than 150 HIV repertoires were analyzed. Among the approximately 180 retained HIV repertoires, 55 to 65 were collected before ART initiation and fewer than 150 were collected after ART initiation. Each repertoire was downsampled to 5000 TRB nucleotide sequences, and summary statistics were averaged across 100 downsampling iterations. The analysis kept only TRB sequences whose CDR3 regions were at least seven amino acids long. Two measures captured diversity: a Shannon entropy-derived clonality score and the Gini coefficient. In repertoire networks, the top 5000 CDR3 amino acid sequences were linked whenever an edit distance of one separated two sequences. Antigen specificity groups and MHC restriction were predicted for TRB CDR3 amino acid sequences with GLIPH2. To flag known associations with CMV, EBV, HIV or tissue antigens, CDR3 amino acid sequences were compared against VDJdb and McPAS-TCR. Pre-ART, post-ART and control groups were compared with Wilcoxon signed-rank tests and Holm-Bonferroni correction. TCRdb limited this immuneACCESS table to in-frame rearrangements with V and J called. A share of clones is missing; checked studies link under half to unresolved V genes, and the rest is unexplained. V and J calls and clone size are given by that table; D and trimming were obtained from the DNA. This sample gives about 23,000 clones in total; about 85% of them show up just once. The top ten hold 12% of the sample.

Participants were included only if at least one PBMC sample before ART initiation and at least two post-ART samples were available. Treatment was received in the United States of America by all participants with HIV. Before DNA extraction, cryopreserved samples of about 1-11 million PBMC were thawed and then washed. At the time of the earliest PBMC sample for each participant with HIV, ages ranged from about 23 to 60 years. PBMC samples from each participant spanned 1-4 timepoints before ART initiation and 2-8 timepoints after ART initiation, with a median of 7 samples. Serial HIV viral load, CD4+ T-cell count, ART history and demographic data were obtained for every participant. Genomic DNA was extracted from unsorted PBMC with a Qiagen kit on a QIAcube, processed in batches of 12 samples. The paper as a whole reports these results and caveats: Because PBMC availability was limited, only the TCR beta chain was sequenced, with no alpha chain pairing. Inferences about post-ART repertoire changes are limited because no data were available on ART adherence, viral resistance or therapy changes. ART initiation was associated with a significant increase in TRB diversity, but diversity stayed significantly below transplant donor controls even after long-term ART. Expanded TRB clones identified before ART initiation dominated the repertoire across all time points, though the dominance fluctuated and decreased in many PLHIV after ART. Because pre-ART samples had limited cell numbers, profiling was done on unsorted PBMC rather than on sorted CD4+ and CD8+ T cells. CDR3 length ranges in HIV repertoires were narrower than in controls, and network structure suggested an antigen-experienced repertoire with only a slight naive shift after ART. The samples were dated from about 2004 to 2018, and the ART regimens that were used may be less effective than current ART regimens.

The origin of this receptor is a man aged 35 to 55 with HIV. The rearranged segments are TRBV6-1 and TRBJ1-4; confidence is insufficient to name the D gene. This specimen was unsorted PBMCs, taken 1.6 years after starting antiretroviral therapy. The bases read TGTGCCAGCAGTGATTCAACTAATGAAAAACTGTTTTTT. It translates as CASSDSTNEKLFF.